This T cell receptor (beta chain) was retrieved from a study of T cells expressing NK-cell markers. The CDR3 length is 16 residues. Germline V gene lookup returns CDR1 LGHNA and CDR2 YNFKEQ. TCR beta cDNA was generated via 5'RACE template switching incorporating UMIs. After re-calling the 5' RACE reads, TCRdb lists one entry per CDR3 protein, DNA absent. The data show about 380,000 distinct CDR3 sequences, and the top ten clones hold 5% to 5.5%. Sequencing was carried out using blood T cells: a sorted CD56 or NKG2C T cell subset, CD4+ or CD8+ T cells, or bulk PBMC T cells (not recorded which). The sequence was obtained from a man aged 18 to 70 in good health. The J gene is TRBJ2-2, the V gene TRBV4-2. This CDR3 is CASSQDWTENTGELFF.